The present T cell receptor (beta chain) was sequenced within a study of cytomegalovirus exposure and HLA in healthy donors. Study-level findings and limits: Presence/absence analyses supposed approximately even sequencing depth among donors. Being productive about 87% or about 30% of the time was typical of most TCR beta V segments in an earlier analysis. It was reported in a later analysis that an Asian-associated ancestry cluster showed fewer N-insertions than the roughly 670-donor mean. Later work found that TCR association rates differed between HLA loci; DRB1 had the most and HLA-C the fewest.

In regard to this clone: Its specificity is not known.

CDR1 and CDR2 (germline): SGHNT, YYREEE (reference sequence). CDR3 length equals 14 residues. Trimming took off 3 bases at V and 13 bases at J, with 20 bases between the two ends. PCR amplification relied on 60 Vbeta primers (plus 13 Jbeta primers). Data came from immunoSEQ multiplex PCR; TCRdb stores just in-frame clones and leaves some out. The top ten clones hold roughly 1% of a sample with approximately 150,000 clones, around 81% of them seen once. The clonotype originates from a woman in her thirties or forties in good health and CMV-seronegative. Sequences were obtained from PBMCs. The chain combines TRBV5-4 with TRBJ2-1; D might be TRBD2 (6 bases). CDR3 loop: CASSSNTEVGGQFF. CDR3 bases: TGTGCCAGCAGCTCCAACACCGAGGTGGGGGGACAGTTCTTC. Combining the CDR3 with reference TRBV5-4 and TRBJ2-1 gives the whole variable domain ETGVTQSPTHLIKTRGQQVTLRCSSQSGHNTVSWYQQALGQGPQFIFQYYREEENGRGNFPPRFSGLQFPNYSSELNVNALELDDSALYLCASSSNTEVGGQFFGPGTRLTVL.